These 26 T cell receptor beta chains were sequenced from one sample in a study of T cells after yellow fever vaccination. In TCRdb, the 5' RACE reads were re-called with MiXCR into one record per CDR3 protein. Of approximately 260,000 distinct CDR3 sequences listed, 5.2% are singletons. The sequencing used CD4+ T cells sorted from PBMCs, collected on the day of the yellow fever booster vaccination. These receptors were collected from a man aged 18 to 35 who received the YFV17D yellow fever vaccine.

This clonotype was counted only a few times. The CDR3 coding sequence is TGTGCCATCAGTATGGGACTAGCGGGCTTGTACAATGAGCAGTTCTTC. Its protein is CAISMGLAGLYNEQFF. V usage is TRBV10-3 and J usage is TRBJ2-1; 12 nucleotides line up with TRBD2. The CDR3 is 16 residues long. Germline V CDR1 and CDR2: ENHRY, SYGVKD. Trimming took 5 bases from V and 4 from J; bases not matched to a gene: 6.

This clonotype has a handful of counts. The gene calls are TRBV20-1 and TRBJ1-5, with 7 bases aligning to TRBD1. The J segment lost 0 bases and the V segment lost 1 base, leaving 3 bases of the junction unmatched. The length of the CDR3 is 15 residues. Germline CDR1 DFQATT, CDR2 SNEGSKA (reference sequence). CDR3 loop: CSARVTGVSNQPQHF. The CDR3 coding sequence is TGCAGTGCTAGAGTTACAGGGGTTAGCAATCAGCCCCAGCATTTT.

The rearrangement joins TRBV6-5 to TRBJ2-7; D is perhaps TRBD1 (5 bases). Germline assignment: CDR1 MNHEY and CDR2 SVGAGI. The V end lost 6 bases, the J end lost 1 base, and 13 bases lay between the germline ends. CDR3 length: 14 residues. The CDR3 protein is CASSLGHKSYEQYF. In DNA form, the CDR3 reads TGTGCCAGCAGCCTAGGACACAAATCCTACGAGCAGTACTTC.

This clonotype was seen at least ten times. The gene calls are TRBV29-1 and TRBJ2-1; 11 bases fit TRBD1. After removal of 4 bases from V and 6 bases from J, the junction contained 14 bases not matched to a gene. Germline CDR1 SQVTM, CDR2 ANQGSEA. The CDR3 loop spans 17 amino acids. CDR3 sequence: CSVARDRGLGGRNEQFF. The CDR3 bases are TGCAGCGTTGCCCGGGACAGGGGGTTGGGTGGCCGCAATGAGCAGTTCTTC.

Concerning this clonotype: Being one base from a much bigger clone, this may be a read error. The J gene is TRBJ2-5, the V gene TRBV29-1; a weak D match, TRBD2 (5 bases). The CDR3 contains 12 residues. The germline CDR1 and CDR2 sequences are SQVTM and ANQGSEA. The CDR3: CSVSPGKEPQYF. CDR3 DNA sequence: TGCAGCGTGTCCCCGGGGAAAGAGCCCCAGTACTTC.

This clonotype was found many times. Here the CDR3 reads CASSQVGLRDRGADTQYF. The CDR3 DNA reads TGTGCCAGCAGCCAAGTTGGCCTCCGGGACAGGGGCGCAGATACGCAGTATTTT. This sequence joins TRBV14 and TRBJ2-3; 10 nucleotides agree with TRBD1. In germline, CDR1 is SGHDN, CDR2 FVKESK. The V and J ends lost 1 base and 4 bases, in that order; junction bases with no gene match: 11. The CDR3 is made up of 18 amino acids.

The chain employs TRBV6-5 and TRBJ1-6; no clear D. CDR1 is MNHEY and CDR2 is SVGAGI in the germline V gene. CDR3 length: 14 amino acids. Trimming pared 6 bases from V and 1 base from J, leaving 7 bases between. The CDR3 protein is CASRVESYNSPLHF. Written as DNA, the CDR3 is TGTGCCAGCAGGGTGGAATCCTATAATTCACCCCTCCACTTT.

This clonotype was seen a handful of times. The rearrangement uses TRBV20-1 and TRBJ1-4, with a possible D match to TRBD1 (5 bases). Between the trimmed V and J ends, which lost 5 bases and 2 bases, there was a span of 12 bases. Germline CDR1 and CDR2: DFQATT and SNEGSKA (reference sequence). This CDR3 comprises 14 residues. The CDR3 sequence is CSARRGATNEKLFF. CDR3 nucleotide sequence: TGCAGTGCTCGGAGGGGCGCTACTAATGAAAAACTGTTTTTT.

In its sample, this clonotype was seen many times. In DNA form, the CDR3 reads TGTGCCACCAGCAGCCAGGGAGGGCAGCCCCAGCATTTT. Its protein is CATSSQGGQPQHF. The genes are TRBV15 and TRBJ1-5, with D maybe TRBD1 (5 bases). This CDR3 is 13 amino acids long. Trimming stripped 3 bases from V and 7 bases from J, with 10 bases between. Looked up from germline, CDR1 is LNHNV and CDR2 is YYDKDF (reference sequence).

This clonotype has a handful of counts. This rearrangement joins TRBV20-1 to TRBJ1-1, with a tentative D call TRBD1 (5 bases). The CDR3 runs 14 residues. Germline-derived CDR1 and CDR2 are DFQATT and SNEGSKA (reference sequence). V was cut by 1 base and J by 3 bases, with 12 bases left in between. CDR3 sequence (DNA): TGCAGTGCTAGAGGGGGGGGGATGGACACTGAAGCTTTCTTT. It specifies CSARGGGMDTEAFF.

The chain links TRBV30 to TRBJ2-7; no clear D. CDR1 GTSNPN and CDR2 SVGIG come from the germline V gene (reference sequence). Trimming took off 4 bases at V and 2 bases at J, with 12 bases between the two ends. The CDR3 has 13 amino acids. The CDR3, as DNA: TGTGCCTGGACCAAATTGTACCCCTACGAGCAGTACTTC. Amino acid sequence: CAWTKLYPYEQYF.

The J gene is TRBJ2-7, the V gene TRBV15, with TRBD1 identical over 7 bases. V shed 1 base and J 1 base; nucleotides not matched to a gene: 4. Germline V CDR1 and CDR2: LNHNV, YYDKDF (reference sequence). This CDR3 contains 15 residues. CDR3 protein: CATSRGDSISYEQYF. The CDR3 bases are TGTGCCACCAGCAGAGGGGACAGCATTTCCTACGAGCAGTACTTC. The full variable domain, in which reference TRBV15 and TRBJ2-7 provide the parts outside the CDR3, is DAMVIQNPRYQVTQFGKPVTLSCSQTLNHNVMYWYQQKSSQAPKLLFHYYDKDFNNEADTPDNFQSRRPNTSFCFLDIRSPGLGDTAMYLCATSRGDSISYEQYFGPGTRLTVT.

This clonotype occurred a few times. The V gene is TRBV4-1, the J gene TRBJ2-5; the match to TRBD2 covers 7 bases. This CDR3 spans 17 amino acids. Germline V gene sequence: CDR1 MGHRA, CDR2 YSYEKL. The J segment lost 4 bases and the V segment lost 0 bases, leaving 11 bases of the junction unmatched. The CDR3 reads CASSQDGLAGSAETQYF. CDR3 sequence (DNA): TGCGCCAGCAGCCAAGATGGGTTAGCGGGCTCGGCAGAGACCCAGTACTTC.

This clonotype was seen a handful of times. The CDR3 DNA reads as TGTGCCAGCAGTGAAGGACTAGCGGGGTTAGAGCAGTACTTC. It is translated as CASSEGLAGLEQYF. The rearrangement uses TRBV2 and TRBJ2-7, with 11 bases matching TRBD2. Unmatched junction bases numbered 3, after V lost 1 base and J lost 7 bases. Germline V CDR1 and CDR2: SNHLY, FYNNEI. The CDR3 length is 14 residues.

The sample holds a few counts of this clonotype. The CDR3 coding sequence is TGCGCCAGCAGCCTCGGACGTGGCTACACCTTC. It translates to CASSLGRGYTF. The rearrangement links TRBV4-1 to TRBJ1-2; no clear D gene. Germline-derived CDR1 and CDR2 are MGHRA and YSYEKL. With 4 bases removed from V and 7 bases from J, the gap between germline ends came to 7 bases. The CDR3 totals 11 residues.

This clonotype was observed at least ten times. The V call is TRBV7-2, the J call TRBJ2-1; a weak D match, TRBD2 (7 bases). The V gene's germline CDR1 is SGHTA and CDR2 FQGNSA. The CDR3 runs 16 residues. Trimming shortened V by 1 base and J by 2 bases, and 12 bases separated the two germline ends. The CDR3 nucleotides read TGTGCCAGCAGCTTAGGTGGGGGGGCCGCCTACAATGAGCAGTTCTTC. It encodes CASSLGGGAAYNEQFF.

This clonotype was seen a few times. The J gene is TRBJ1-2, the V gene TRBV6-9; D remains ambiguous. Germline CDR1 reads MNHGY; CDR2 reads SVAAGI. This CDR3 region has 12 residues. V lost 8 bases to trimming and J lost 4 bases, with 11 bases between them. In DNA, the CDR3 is TGTGCCAGCCACGTCGTCTTCTATGGCTACACCTTC. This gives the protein CASHVVFYGYTF.

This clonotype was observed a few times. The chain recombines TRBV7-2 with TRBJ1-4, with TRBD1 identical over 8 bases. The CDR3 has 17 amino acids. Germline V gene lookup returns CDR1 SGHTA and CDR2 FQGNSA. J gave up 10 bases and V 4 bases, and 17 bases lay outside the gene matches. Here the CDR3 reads CASSWGYRTGSMRKLFF. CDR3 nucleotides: TGTGCCAGCAGCTGGGGATACCGGACAGGGTCTATGCGAAAACTGTTTTTT.

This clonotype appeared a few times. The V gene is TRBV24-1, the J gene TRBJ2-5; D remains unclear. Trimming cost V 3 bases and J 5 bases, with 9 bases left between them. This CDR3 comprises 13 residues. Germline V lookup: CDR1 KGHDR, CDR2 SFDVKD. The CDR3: CATSDPAGETQYF. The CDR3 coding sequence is TGTGCCACCAGTGATCCGGCTGGGGAGACCCAGTACTTC.

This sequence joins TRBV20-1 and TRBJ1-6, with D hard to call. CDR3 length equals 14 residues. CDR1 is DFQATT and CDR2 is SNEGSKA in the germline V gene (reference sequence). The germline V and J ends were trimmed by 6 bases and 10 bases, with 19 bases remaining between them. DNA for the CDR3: TGCAGTGCGGTTCGGCTTAACGATATCTCACCCCTCCACTTT. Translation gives CSAVRLNDISPLHF.

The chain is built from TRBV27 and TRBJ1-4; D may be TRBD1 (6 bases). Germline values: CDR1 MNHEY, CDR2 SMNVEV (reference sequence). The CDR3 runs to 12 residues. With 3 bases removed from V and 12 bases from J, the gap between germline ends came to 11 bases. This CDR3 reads CASSFGGRELFF. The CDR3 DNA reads TGTGCCAGCAGTTTCGGGGGCAGGGAACTGTTTTTT. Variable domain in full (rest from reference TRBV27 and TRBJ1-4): EAQVTQNPRYLITVTGKKLTVTCSQNMNHEYMSWYRQDPGLGLRQIYYSMNVEVTDKGDVPEGYKVSRKEKRNFPLILESPSPNQTSLYFCASSFGGRELFFGSGTQLSVL.

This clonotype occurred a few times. CDR3 sequence: CSAPLRRASQETQYF. CDR3 nucleotides: TGCAGTGCTCCCCTTAGGAGGGCCAGCCAAGAGACCCAGTACTTC. This chain uses TRBV20-1 with TRBJ2-5, with a possible D match to TRBD2 (6 bases). With 5 bases removed from V and 1 base from J, the gap between germline ends came to 17 bases. CDR3 length equals 15 residues. Germline CDR1 is DFQATT and CDR2 is SNEGSKA (reference sequence).

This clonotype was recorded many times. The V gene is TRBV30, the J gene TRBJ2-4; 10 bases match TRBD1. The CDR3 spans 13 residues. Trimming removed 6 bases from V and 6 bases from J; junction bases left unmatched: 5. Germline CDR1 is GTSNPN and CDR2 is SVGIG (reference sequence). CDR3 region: CACTGTGANIQYF. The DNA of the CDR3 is TGTGCCTGCACCGGGACAGGGGCAAACATTCAGTACTTC.

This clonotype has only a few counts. The CDR3: CASSPRGGAYGYTF. The CDR3, as DNA: TGTGCCAGCAGCCCCAGGGGGGGCGCCTATGGCTACACCTTC. The chain uses TRBV9 and TRBJ1-2, with 7 nucleotides matching TRBD1. V was clipped by 4 bases and J by 4 bases; unmatched bases: 7. The germline V gene has CDR1 SGDLS and CDR2 YYNGEE. The CDR3 consists of 14 residues.

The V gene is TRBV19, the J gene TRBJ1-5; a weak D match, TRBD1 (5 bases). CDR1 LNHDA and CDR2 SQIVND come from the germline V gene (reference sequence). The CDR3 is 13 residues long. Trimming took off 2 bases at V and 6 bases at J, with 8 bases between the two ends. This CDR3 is CASSIMGRQPQHF. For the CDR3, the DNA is TGTGCCAGTAGTATAATGGGGCGTCAGCCCCAGCATTTT.

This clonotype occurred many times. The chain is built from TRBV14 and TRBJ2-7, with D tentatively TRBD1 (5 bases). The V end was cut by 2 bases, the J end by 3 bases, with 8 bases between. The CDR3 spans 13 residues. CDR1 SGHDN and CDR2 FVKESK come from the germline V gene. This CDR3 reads CASSQRQHYEQYV. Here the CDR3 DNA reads TGTGCCAGCAGCCAAAGACAGCACTACGAGCAGTACGTC.